The 5 T cell receptor beta chains below all came from one sample that was sequenced in a study of CD8+ T cells in alopecia areata. Isolated RNA was reverse transcribed into cDNA used as the sequencing template. Profiling relied on immunoSEQ multiplex PCR, and the TCRdb table lists in-frame clones only, not all of them. Of over 150,000 clones listed, roughly three fifths are singletons. The source material was CD8+ T cells sorted from blood. These receptors all come from a human donor in good health.

CDR3 sequence (DNA): TGTGCCAGCAGCTTGGATTTGGGACGGGAACTCTACGAGCAGTACTTC. Its translation: CASSLDLGRELYEQYF. The V and J genes are TRBV5-6 and TRBJ2-7; either TRBD1 or TRBD2 may supply D (5 bases each). There are 16 residues in the CDR3. CDR1 and CDR2 (germline): SGHDT, YYEEEE. V lost 0 bases and J lost 3, with 16 bases in between. Filled out from reference TRBV5-6 and TRBJ2-7, the complete variable domain reads DAGVTQSPTHLIKTRGQQVTLRCSPKSGHDTVSWYQQALGQGPQFIFQYYEEEERQRGNFPDRFSGHQFPNYSSELNVNALLLGDSALYLCASSLDLGRELYEQYFGPGTRLTVT.

This clone has a handful of counts. J is TRBJ1-1 and V is TRBV29-1; the D gene is possibly TRBD1 (5 bases). Germline CDR1 and CDR2: SQVTM and ANQGSEA. The V and J ends lost 7 bases and 0 bases respectively, with 15 bases between them. CDR3 length equals 14 residues. CDR3 sequence: CSGGLLDMNTEAFF. The CDR3 DNA sequence: TGCAGCGGGGGCCTATTAGATATGAACACTGAAGCTTTCTTT.

This clone has only a few counts. This chain links TRBV7-9 with TRBJ1-1; D is perhaps TRBD1 (5 bases). The CDR3 spans 13 residues. Germline values: CDR1 SEHNR, CDR2 FQNEAQ (reference sequence). Trimming removed 5 bases at V and 5 bases at J, with 12 bases between. CDR3 DNA: TGTGCCAGCAGCCCGGAGGGGCTGACTGAAGCTTTCTTT. It yields the protein CASSPEGLTEAFF. The variable domain in full, with the rest retrieved from reference TRBV7-9 and TRBJ1-1, is DTGVSQNPRHKITKRGQNVTFRCDPISEHNRLYWYRQTLGQGPEFLTYFQNEAQLEKSRLLSDRFSAERPKGSFSTLEIQRTEQGDSAMYLCASSPEGLTEAFFGQGTRLTVV.

This chain uses TRBV7-9 with TRBJ2-1, with D uncertain. Trimming cost V 5 bases and J 10 bases, with 15 bases left between them. The CDR3 is 13 amino acids. The germline gives CDR1 SEHNR, CDR2 FQNEAQ (reference sequence). DNA for the CDR3: TGTGCCAGCAGCACAACCCCCAGACAAGAGCAGTTCTTC. Translation: CASSTTPRQEQFF.

This clone was seen a few times. The chain links TRBV11-2 to TRBJ2-3; 8 positions match TRBD1. V gave up 4 bases and J gave up 0 bases; unmatched junction bases: 6. This CDR3 has 16 amino acids. Germline V gives CDR1 SGHAT, CDR2 FQNNGV. CDR3 coding DNA: TGTGCCAGCAGCTCAGGGACAGGCCGGAGCACAGATACGCAGTATTTT. Encoded protein: CASSSGTGRSTDTQYF.